The 25 T cell receptor beta chains given below trace back to one sample, sequenced in a study of blood T cell repertoires in COVID-19. TCRdb keeps only in-frame clones here, not all; method: immunoSEQ multiplex PCR. Of 250,000 to 350,000 clones in the sample, about 88% were seen once. Sample: PBMCs or T cells enriched from blood (not recorded which). The source of these receptors is a woman aged 55-75 years in a cohort exposed to, infected with or recovered from COVID-19 (not recorded which).

This clone was observed a few times. Distinct nucleotide sequences in the sample also encode this CDR3. The chain couples TRBV6-5 to TRBJ2-7; TRBD1 matches at 9 bases. CDR3 length equals 14 residues. The ends lost 5 bases at V and 2 bases at J; junction bases unmatched: 4. In germline, CDR1 is MNHEY, CDR2 SVGAGI. The CDR3 loop reads CASSRGQGPYEQYF. CDR3 in DNA: TGTGCCAGCAGTAGGGGACAGGGCCCCTACGAGCAGTACTTC.

V and J are TRBV28 and TRBJ1-6, with a possible D match to TRBD1 (5 bases). Deletions cut 7 bases from V and 9 bases from J, with 16 bases between. The CDR3 runs to 14 residues. Germline assignment: CDR1 MDHEN and CDR2 SYDVKM. This CDR3 reads CASTPGLSSSPLHF. For the CDR3, the DNA is TGTGCCAGCACCCCAGGGTTGTCGAGTTCACCCCTCCACTTT.

V gene TRBV2 combines with J gene TRBJ1-4; D might be TRBD1 (5 bases). Trimming removed 0 bases from V and 7 bases from J, with 15 bases in between. This CDR3 has 16 amino acids. From germline, CDR1 is SNHLY and CDR2 FYNNEI. This chain's CDR3 is CASSEAWAGLGEKLFF. For the CDR3, the DNA is TGTGCCAGCAGTGAAGCCTGGGCAGGGTTAGGTGAAAAACTGTTTTTT.

The chain joins TRBV11-2 to TRBJ1-4, with no clear D. Germline-derived CDR1 and CDR2 are SGHAT and FQNNGV. CDR3 length: 14 residues. The V and J ends lost 5 bases and 3 bases respectively, with 10 bases between them. Here the CDR3 DNA reads TGTGCCAGCAGCCCCGTGCGGGCTAATGAAAAACTGTTTTTT. This translates into CASSPVRANEKLFF.

The gene calls are TRBV7-9 and TRBJ2-5; 14 bases agree with TRBD2. CDR3 size: 15 residues. In germline, CDR1 is SEHNR, CDR2 FQNEAQ (reference sequence). After removal of 5 bases from V and 6 bases from J, the junction contained 5 bases not matched to a gene. The CDR3 DNA is TGTGCCAGCAGCCCGGGGACTAGCGGGAGAAAGACCCAGTACTTC. This sequence encodes CASSPGTSGRKTQYF.

The CDR3 DNA reads as TGTGCCAGCAGCTACAGGGACAGCACAGATACGCAGTATTTT. It translates to CASSYRDSTDTQYF. V is TRBV27 and J is TRBJ2-3, with a tentative D call TRBD1 (6 bases). The ends were cut back, 6 bases at V and 0 bases at J, with 10 bases in the middle. The germline CDR1 and CDR2 sequences are MNHEY and SMNVEV (reference sequence). The CDR3 sequence is 14 residues long.

The chain employs TRBV9 and TRBJ2-3; D perhaps matches TRBD2 (5 bases). The CDR3 covers 16 residues. The germline gives CDR1 SGDLS, CDR2 YYNGEE. Trimming stripped 0 bases from V and 4 bases from J, with 15 bases between. The CDR3 region has the DNA TGTGCCAGCAGCGTAGCAACGCCCCGGGGTTCAGATACGCAGTATTTT. Translation: CASSVATPRGSDTQYF.

The J gene is TRBJ2-7, the V gene TRBV15; 12 positions agree with TRBD1. Looked up from germline, CDR1 is LNHNV and CDR2 is YYDKDF (reference sequence). Trimming took 5 bases from V and 6 from J; bases not matched to a gene: 8. This CDR3 region has 15 residues. The CDR3 DNA is TGTGCCACCAGCCGAGGGACAGGGGGCCGTCGCGAGCAGTACTTC. Amino acids: CATSRGTGGRREQYF.

This clone is a singleton in its sample. The chain recombines TRBV7-2 with TRBJ1-3; 8 positions agree with TRBD1. CDR1 is SGHTA, CDR2 FQGNSA, per germline. Trimming at V came to 2 bases and at J to 2 bases, leaving 8 bases not matched to a gene. The CDR3 is made up of 17 amino acids. CDR3 region: CASSLSWAGGAGNTIYF. In DNA form, the CDR3 reads TGTGCCAGCAGCTTATCATGGGCAGGGGGCGCTGGAAACACCATATATTTT.

The chain couples TRBV19 to TRBJ1-4, with TRBD1 matching over 7 bases. Unmatched junction bases numbered 3, after V lost 4 bases and J lost 4 bases. The CDR3 runs 14 residues. Per germline, CDR1 LNHDA and CDR2 SQIVND (reference sequence). The CDR3 protein is CASSTRQGNEKLFF. The CDR3 nucleotides read TGTGCCAGTAGTACCCGACAGGGTAATGAAAAACTGTTTTTT. Using reference TRBV19 and TRBJ1-4 for the parts outside the CDR3, the full variable domain is DGGITQSPKYLFRKEGQNVTLSCEQNLNHDAMYWYRQDPGQGLRLIYYSQIVNDFQKGDIAEGYSVSREKKESFPLTVTSAQKNPTAFYLCASSTRQGNEKLFFGSGTQLSVL.

This chain joins TRBV28 and TRBJ1-4; D remains ambiguous. V was pared by 2 bases and J by 8 bases, with 15 bases between. This CDR3 region has 15 residues. Germline assignment: CDR1 MDHEN and CDR2 SYDVKM. The CDR3 region is CASSLVGSSREKLFF. The CDR3 coding sequence is TGTGCCAGCAGTTTAGTAGGAAGCTCGAGGGAAAAACTGTTTTTT. Supplemented by reference TRBV28 and TRBJ1-4, the full variable domain reads DVKVTQSSRYLVKRTGEKVFLECVQDMDHENMFWYRQDPGLGLRLIYFSYDVKMKEKGDIPEGYSVSREKKERFSLILESASTNQTSMYLCASSLVGSSREKLFFGSGTQLSVL.

This chain connects TRBV28 to TRBJ2-7, with 8 bases identical to TRBD1. The V gene end was trimmed by 5 bases and the J gene end by 5 bases; junction bases not matched to a gene: 11. Germline CDR1 reads MDHEN; CDR2 reads SYDVKM. The CDR3 has 15 amino acids. In nucleotides, the CDR3 is TGTGCCAGCAGTACCCGGACAGGGTTGACTCACGAGCAGTACTTC. It encodes CASSTRTGLTHEQYF.

This clone was recorded once. The chain uses TRBV21-1 and TRBJ1-3; the table's D call TRBD1 went unverified against the DNA. TRBV21-1 is described as a pseudogene. The CDR3 is made up of 15 amino acids. This CDR3 reads CASSPLTDSGNTIYF. The CDR3 DNA sequence: TGTGCCAGCAGCCCTTTGACAGACTCTGGAAACACCATATATTTT.

The chain carries TRBV9 and TRBJ1-6; 7 bases agree with TRBD1. From germline, CDR1 is SGDLS and CDR2 YYNGEE. The CDR3 sequence is 16 residues long. J was trimmed by 8 bases and V by 3 bases; bases with no gene match: 11. The DNA of the CDR3 is TGTGCCAGCAGCGCCGGGACAGTCGCGAGGGATTCACCCCTCCACTTT. It encodes CASSAGTVARDSPLHF.

The chain carries TRBV12-5 and TRBJ2-1; 7 nucleotides align to TRBD1. Germline V gene sequence: CDR1 LGHNT, CDR2 FRNRAP. Germline trimming cut 6 bases from V and 4 bases from J; bases unmatched to any gene: 3. The CDR3 extends over 13 amino acids. CDR3 nucleotides: TGTGCTAGTGGGTCGGACAGGTACAATGAGCAGTTCTTC. It translates to CASGSDRYNEQFF.

This clone has a handful of counts. V gene TRBV7-2 combines with J gene TRBJ2-7; 8 bases fit TRBD2. The junction had 8 bases not matched to a gene; V was cut back by 1 base and J by 6 bases. Germline lookup yields CDR1 SGHTA and CDR2 FQGNSA. The CDR3 spans 15 residues. CDR3 DNA: TGTGCCAGCAGCTTAGGTTCGGGAGGGCCGGCCGAGCAGTACTTC. It encodes CASSLGSGGPAEQYF.

In regard to this clone: At the DNA level, this CDR3 is encoded by other sequences in the same sample as well. V gene TRBV18 combines with J gene TRBJ2-7, with D hard to call. V was shortened by 3 bases and J by 1 base, with 4 bases between the two germline ends. CDR1 KGHSH and CDR2 LQKENI come from the germline V gene. The CDR3 contains 12 residues. The CDR3, as DNA: TGTGCCAGCTCACCGAGTTCCTACGAGCAGTACTTC. This gives the protein CASSPSSYEQYF.

This rearrangement joins TRBV5-1 to TRBJ1-4; possibly TRBD1 for D (6 bases). V was shortened by 7 bases and J by 8 bases, with 18 bases between the two germline ends. CDR3 length: 14 residues. Germline V gene lookup returns CDR1 SGHRS and CDR2 YFSETQ. CDR3 bases: TGCGCCAGCTCTCAAGGGGGTGATCGAGAAAAACTGTTTTTT. It yields the protein CASSQGGDREKLFF.

The sample holds a few counts of this clone. The V call is TRBV2, the J call TRBJ2-1; maybe TRBD2 (5 bases). This CDR3 spans 15 amino acids. CDR1 SNHLY and CDR2 FYNNEI come from the germline V gene. V lost 3 bases, J lost 10 bases, and 19 bases lay in between. In nucleotides, the CDR3 is TGTGCCAGCAGTGATGAGTGGACTCCATCTCGAGAGCAGTTCTTC. The encoded protein is CASSDEWTPSREQFF.

This clone was seen more than once but under ten times. Additional DNA sequences in this sample encode the identical CDR3. The chain joins TRBV5-1 to TRBJ2-1; TRBD2 aligns across 14 bases. Trimming cost V 2 bases and J 7 bases; bases outside gene matches: 2. CDR3 length: 15 amino acids. Germline V gives CDR1 SGHRS, CDR2 YFSETQ. CDR3 amino acids: CASSFGLAGGNEQFF. The CDR3 DNA reads TGCGCCAGCAGCTTTGGACTAGCGGGAGGAAATGAGCAGTTCTTC. The whole variable domain, filled in from reference TRBV5-1 and TRBJ2-1, reads KAGVTQTPRYLIKTRGQQVTLSCSPISGHRSVSWYQQTPGQGLQFLFEYFSETQRNKGNFPGRFSGRQFSNSRSEMNVSTLELGDSALYLCASSFGLAGGNEQFFGPGTRLTVL.

As DNA, the CDR3 is TGTGCCAGTAGCCCTCCGGGACTAGCGGGAGAGACCTACGAGCAGTACTTC. Translation: CASSPPGLAGETYEQYF. This chain uses TRBV19 with TRBJ2-7, with 14 bases fitting TRBD2. The V segment lost 6 bases and the J segment 2 bases; nucleotides outside the gene matches: 9. The CDR3 runs 17 residues. Looked up from germline, CDR1 is LNHDA and CDR2 is SQIVND (reference sequence).

This clone is a singleton in its sample. V and J are TRBV5-4 and TRBJ2-1; TRBD2 aligns across 7 bases. Trimming took 2 bases from V and 0 from J; bases not matched to a gene: 5. Germline values: CDR1 SGHNT, CDR2 YYREEE (reference sequence). The CDR3 is 16 amino acids. CDR3 in amino acids: CASSFLSGSSYNEQFF. The DNA of the CDR3 is TGTGCCAGCAGCTTTCTTAGCGGGTCCTCCTACAATGAGCAGTTCTTC.

The CDR3, as DNA: TGTGCCAGCAGCGTAGCCAGGGGGAAAGGATCCGGGGAGCTGTTTTTT. Translation: CASSVARGKGSGELFF. This chain uses TRBV9 with TRBJ2-2; TRBD1 agrees at 7 bases. Trimming at V came to 0 bases and at J to 6 bases, leaving 8 bases not matched to a gene. Germline CDR1 and CDR2: SGDLS and YYNGEE. The CDR3 totals 16 residues.

This rearrangement joins TRBV4-1 to TRBJ2-7; D not resolved. CDR3 length: 16 amino acids. V was shortened by 3 bases and J by 0 bases, with 15 bases between the two germline ends. Looked up from germline, CDR1 is MGHRA and CDR2 is YSYEKL. The CDR3: CASSHPPVGTSYEQYF. In nucleotides, the CDR3 is TGCGCCAGCAGCCACCCCCCCGTGGGCACCTCCTACGAGCAGTACTTC.

A note on this clone: Mismatch with germline at one junction end may stem from a read error. The chain employs TRBV19 and TRBJ1-5; a weak D match, TRBD1 (5 bases). CDR1 is LNHDA, CDR2 SQIVND, per germline (reference sequence). The CDR3 is made up of 14 amino acids. The CDR3 region has the DNA TGTGCCAGTAGCATAGACAGTACCCAGCAGCCCCAGCATTTT. The encoded protein is CASSIDSTQQPQHF.